This TCR beta chain came from a study of cytomegalovirus exposure and HLA in healthy donors. The CDR3 has 15 residues. The ends were cut back, 0 bases at V and 0 bases at J, with 8 bases in the middle. Germline V gene lookup returns CDR1 KGHSH and CDR2 LQKENI. Primers included in the PCR were 60 Vbeta and 13 Jbeta primers. Libraries were prepared by immunoSEQ multiplex PCR; TCRdb keeps only in-frame clonotypes and omits some of them. The sample shows tens of thousands of clones, and 3.8% sits with its ten largest clones. The rearrangement joins TRBV18 to TRBJ1-1, with D unclear. Specimen: PBMCs. The sequence derives from a female donor in good health and CMV-seropositive. DNA of the CDR3: TGTGCCAGCTCACCACCTCCAGATATGAACACTGAAGCTTTCTTT. Amino acids: CASSPPPDMNTEAFF. The complete variable domain, with remaining parts taken from reference TRBV18 and TRBJ1-1, reads NAGVMQNPRHLVRRRGQEARLRCSPMKGHSHVYWYRQLPEEGLKFMVYLQKENIIDESGMPKERFSAEFPKEGPSILRIQQVVRGDSAAYFCASSPPPDMNTEAFFGQGTRLTVV.